This is a list of T cell receptor beta chains from one sample in a study of PD-1 blockade in classical Hodgkin lymphoma. Measured with immunoSEQ multiplex PCR; TCRdb has only the in-frame clones, and not every one. This table holds 12,000 or so clones, more than 75% found once. The source was CD8+ T cells from blood, collected before the fourth cycle of nivolumab. The receptor source for this set is a human donor with classical Hodgkin lymphoma. The donor label of this sample is uncertain. CDR3s include the opening cysteine and the closing phenylalanine or tryptophan. The D gene is left open where the match is weak. The size of a clone is reported for some rows only, either as once, few or many, or as a class for expanded clones.

CDR3aa	j_gene	d_gene	abundance	v_gene
CASSPPAGAGEQYF	.	.	.	TRBV7-9
CASSHGMNSGNTIYF	TRBJ1-3	.	.	TRBV4-1
CASTAQGGPRGELFF	TRBJ2-2	.	.	TRBV5-1
CASGASGSHEQYF	TRBJ2-7	TRBD2	.	TRBV4-1
CAISGVGLANNEQFF	TRBJ2-1	TRBD2	.	TRBV10-3
CASSIPPGQGINEQFF	TRBJ2-1	TRBD1	.	TRBV19
CASRTTGFGSPLHF	TRBJ1-6	TRBD1	.	TRBV6-6
CASHPGAAYYNEQFF	TRBJ2-1	.	once	TRBV28
CASSIMGSGTEAFF	TRBJ1-1	.	.	TRBV19
CASSPYSHGYSNQPQHF	TRBJ1-5	.	.	TRBV7-8
CASTGTGGNYGYTF	TRBJ1-2	TRBD1	.	TRBV19
CASSMSLAGASYEQYF	TRBJ2-7	TRBD2	.	TRBV19
CASSLVGLAGGGYGTDTQYF	TRBJ2-3	TRBD2	.	TRBV5-1
CASRLGREQYF	TRBJ2-7	.	.	TRBV19
CASSQEWGYYGYTF	TRBJ1-2	.	.	TRBV14
CASSHKSSRDRTYEQYF	TRBJ2-7	TRBD1	.	TRBV23-1
CASSPRTQGNTIYF	TRBJ1-3	.	.	TRBV11-2
CASSLGEGSNQPQHF	TRBJ1-5	.	.	TRBV5-6
CASSLDSGEVDQPQHF	TRBJ1-5	.	.	TRBV5-8
CASSTIAGGQYF	TRBJ2-7	TRBD2	.	TRBV19
CASSYSRTGPRDTQYF	TRBJ2-3	.	.	TRBV6-6
CASSFGTGSAAYEQYF	TRBJ2-7	TRBD1	few	TRBV27
CATSRDRTDYNEQFF	TRBJ2-1	.	.	TRBV15
CASSQESGRGYEQYF	TRBJ2-7	TRBD1	once	TRBV4-1
CASSARLAPRDEKLFF	TRBJ1-4	.	.	TRBV11-2
CAWSVEGSSYEQYF	TRBJ2-7	.	.	TRBV30
CASSIGWGGNQPQHF	TRBJ1-5	.	.	TRBV27
CASSEGLALHEQYF	TRBJ2-7	TRBD2	few	TRBV7-9
CASASGMSYNEQFF	TRBJ2-1	TRBD2	.	TRBV27
CASSISYEQYF	TRBJ2-7	.	.	TRBV13
CSVDVAGPNYGYTF	TRBJ1-2	.	.	TRBV29-1
CASSFSPGGPNTEAFF	TRBJ1-1	.	once	TRBV5-6
CASSPDRVGTEAFF	TRBJ1-1	TRBD1	few	TRBV6-5
CASSQQDPLASYNEQFF	TRBJ2-1	.	.	TRBV4-2
CASSPKPPGESGNTIYF	TRBJ1-3	.	.	TRBV25-1
CATGEDSRNTIYF	TRBJ1-3	.	.	TRBV7-6
CASSSGGIQETQYF	TRBJ2-5	TRBD2	.	TRBV5-4
CASSLVGRAEAFF	TRBJ1-1	.	.	TRBV7-9
CASSLSESTEAFF	TRBJ1-1	.	.	TRBV7-6
CASGQLDEQYF	TRBJ2-7	TRBD1	few	TRBV19
CASSSSIMGNTEAFF	TRBJ1-1	.	few	TRBV27
CASSPLRGGDTEAFF	TRBJ1-1	.	.	TRBV23-1
CASRMGAGLSNQPQHF	TRBJ1-5	.	.	TRBV19
CASSLSREGMNTEAFF	TRBJ1-1	.	.	TRBV5-1
CATSREASWPLHF	TRBJ1-6	.	medium-sized	TRBV15
CASSDRGGVVSFF	TRBJ1-1	.	.	TRBV2